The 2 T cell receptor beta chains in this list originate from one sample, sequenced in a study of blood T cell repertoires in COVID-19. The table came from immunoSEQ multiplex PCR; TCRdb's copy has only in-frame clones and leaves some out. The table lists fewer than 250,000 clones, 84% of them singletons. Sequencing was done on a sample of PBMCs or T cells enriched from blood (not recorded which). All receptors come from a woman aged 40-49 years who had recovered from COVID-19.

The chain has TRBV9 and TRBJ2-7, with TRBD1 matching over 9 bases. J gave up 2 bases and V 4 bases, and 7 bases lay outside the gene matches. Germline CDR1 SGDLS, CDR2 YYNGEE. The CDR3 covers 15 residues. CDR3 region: CASSPGQGRPYEQYF. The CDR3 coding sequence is TGTGCCAGCAGCCCCGGACAGGGGCGACCCTACGAGCAGTACTTC.

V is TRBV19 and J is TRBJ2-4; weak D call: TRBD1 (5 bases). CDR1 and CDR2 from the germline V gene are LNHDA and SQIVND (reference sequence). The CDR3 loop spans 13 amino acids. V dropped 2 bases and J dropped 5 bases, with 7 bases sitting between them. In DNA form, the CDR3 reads TGTGCCAGTAGTATACCCAGGGAAAACATTCAGTACTTC. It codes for CASSIPRENIQYF. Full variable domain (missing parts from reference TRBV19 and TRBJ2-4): DGGITQSPKYLFRKEGQNVTLSCEQNLNHDAMYWYRQDPGQGLRLIYYSQIVNDFQKGDIAEGYSVSREKKESFPLTVTSAQKNPTAFYLCASSIPRENIQYFGAGTRLSVL.